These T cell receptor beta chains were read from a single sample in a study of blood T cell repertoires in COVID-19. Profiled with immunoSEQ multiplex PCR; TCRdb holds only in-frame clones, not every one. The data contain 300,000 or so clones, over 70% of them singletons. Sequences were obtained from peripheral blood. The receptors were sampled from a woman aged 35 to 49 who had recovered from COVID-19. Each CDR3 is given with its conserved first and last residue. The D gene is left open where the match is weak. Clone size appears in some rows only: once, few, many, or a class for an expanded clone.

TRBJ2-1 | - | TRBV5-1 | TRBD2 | CASSLVASGGYNEQFF | TGCGCCAGCAGCTTGGTTGCCAGCGGGGGCTACAATGAGCAGTTCTTC
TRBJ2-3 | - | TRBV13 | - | CASSLGVAGYGDTQYF | TGTGCCAGCAGCTTAGGCGTGGCAGGGTATGGAGATACGCAGTATTTT
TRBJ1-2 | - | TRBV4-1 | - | CASSQVRGTDYGYTF | TGCGCCAGCAGCCAAGTGAGGGGGACCGATTATGGCTACACCTTC
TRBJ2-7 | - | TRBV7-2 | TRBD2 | CASSLWEGRAYEQYF | TGTGCCAGCAGCTTGTGGGAGGGAAGGGCTTACGAGCAGTACTTC
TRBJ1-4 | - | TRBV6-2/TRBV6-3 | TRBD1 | CASSTIRGQVHEKLFF | TGTGCCAGCAGTACGATAAGGGGACAGGTGCACGAAAAACTGTTTTTT
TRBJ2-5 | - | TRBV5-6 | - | CASSKRPAVGTQYF | TGTGCCAGCAGCAAGCGACCGGCTGTGGGGACCCAGTACTTC
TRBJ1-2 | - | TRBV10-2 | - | CASSPPNREEGYTF | TGCGCCAGCAGCCCACCCAACAGGGAAGAGGGCTACACCTTC
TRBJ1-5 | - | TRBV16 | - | CASSQSLPGDQPQHF | TGTGCCAGCAGCCAATCGCTCCCAGGGGATCAGCCCCAGCATTTT
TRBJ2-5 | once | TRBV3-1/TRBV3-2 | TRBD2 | CASSQERTASGAFGETQYF | TGTGCCAGCAGCCAAGAAAGGACGGCTAGCGGTGCCTTCGGGGAGACCCAGTACTTC
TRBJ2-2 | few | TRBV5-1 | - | CASSPREDGELFF | TGCGCCAGCAGCCCCAGGGAAGACGGGGAGCTGTTTTTT
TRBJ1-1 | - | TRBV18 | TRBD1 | CASSLTGVGWSEAFF | TGTGCCAGCTCACTTACAGGGGTAGGGTGGTCTGAAGCTTTCTTT
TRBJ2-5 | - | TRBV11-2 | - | CASTLEPGLSQETQYF | TGTGCCAGCACCCTAGAACCGGGACTTTCCCAAGAGACCCAGTACTTC
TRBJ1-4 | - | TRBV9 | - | CASSVGGSKHEKLFF | TGTGCCAGCAGCGTAGGAGGGAGTAAGCATGAAAAACTGTTTTTT
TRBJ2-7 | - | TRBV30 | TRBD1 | CAWSVLGGPYEQYF | TGTGCCTGGAGTGTACTAGGGGGCCCTTACGAGCAGTACTTC
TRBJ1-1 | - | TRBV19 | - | CASSSGGGTEAFF | TGTGCCAGCAGCTCCGGGGGGGGAACTGAAGCTTTCTTT
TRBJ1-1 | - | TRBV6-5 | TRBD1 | CASSYSTGGTEAFF | TGTGCCAGCAGTTACTCCACAGGGGGCACTGAAGCTTTCTTT
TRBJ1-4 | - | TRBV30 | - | CAWSLGGEEKLFF | TGTGCCTGGAGTCTAGGTGGAGAGGAAAAACTGTTTTTT
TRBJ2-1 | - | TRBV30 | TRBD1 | CAWTQQGSSYNEQFF | TGTGCCTGGACCCAACAGGGGAGCTCCTACAATGAGCAGTTCTTC
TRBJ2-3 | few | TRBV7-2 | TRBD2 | CASTPPGGEGDTQYF | TGTGCCAGCACCCCGCCGGGGGGAGAGGGAGATACGCAGTATTTT
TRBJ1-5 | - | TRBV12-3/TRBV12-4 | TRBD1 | CASRTGGQPQHF | TGTGCCAGCAGGACAGGGGGGCAGCCCCAGCATTTT
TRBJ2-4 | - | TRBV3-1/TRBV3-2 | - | CASSPLAKNIQYF | TGTGCCAGCTCCCCGTTAGCCAAAAACATTCAGTACTTC
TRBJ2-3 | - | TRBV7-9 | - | CASSGYSSVVITDTQYF | TGTGCCAGCAGCGGTTACAGCTCAGTCGTTATAACAGATACGCAGTATTTT
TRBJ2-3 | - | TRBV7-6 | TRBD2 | CASSLKYSGVYGTDTQYF | TGTGCCAGCAGCTTAAAATATAGCGGGGTTTATGGCACAGATACGCAGTATTTT
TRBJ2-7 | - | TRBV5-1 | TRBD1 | CASSLLGQGYEQYF | TGCGCCAGCAGCCTTCTTGGACAGGGCTACGAGCAGTACTTC
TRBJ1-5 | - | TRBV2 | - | CASSPRDTGIGQPQHF | TGTGCCAGCAGTCCCCGGGATACAGGGATAGGTCAGCCCCAGCATTTT
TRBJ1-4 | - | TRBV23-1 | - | CATSWRQINEKLFF | TGCGCCACCAGTTGGAGACAGATTAATGAAAAACTGTTTTTT
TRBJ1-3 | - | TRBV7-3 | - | CASSLTFGGPSSGNTIYF | TGTGCCAGCAGCTTAACGTTCGGGGGACCGAGCTCTGGAAACACCATATATTTT
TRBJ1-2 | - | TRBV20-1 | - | CSASRGIDYGYTF | TGCAGTGCTAGTCGGGGGATCGACTATGGCTACACCTTC
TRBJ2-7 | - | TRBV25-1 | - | CASSPTVGPYEQYF | TGTGCCAGCAGCCCCACAGTGGGTCCCTACGAGCAGTACTTC
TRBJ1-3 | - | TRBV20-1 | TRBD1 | CSAGDRASGNTIYF | TGCAGTGCTGGTGACAGGGCCTCTGGAAACACCATATATTTT
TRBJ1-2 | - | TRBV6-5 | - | CASTTRGFGYTF | TGTGCCAGCACAACCCGGGGATTTGGCTACACCTTC
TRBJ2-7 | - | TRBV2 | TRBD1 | CASSGTGAYEQYF | TGTGCCAGCAGCGGGACAGGGGCCTACGAGCAGTACTTC
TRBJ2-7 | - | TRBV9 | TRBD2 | CASSVGDSSGAYEQYF | TGTGCCAGCAGCGTAGGGGATTCTAGCGGGGCGTACGAGCAGTACTTC
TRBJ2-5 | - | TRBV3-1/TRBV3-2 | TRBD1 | CASSQGQGIQETQYF | TGTGCCAGCAGCCAAGGACAGGGGATCCAAGAGACCCAGTACTTC
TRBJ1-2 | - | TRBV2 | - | CASGLTGYHGYTF | TGTGCCAGCGGGTTGACCGGGTACCATGGCTACACCTTC
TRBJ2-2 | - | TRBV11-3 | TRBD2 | CASSLGLAGNTGELFF | TGTGCCAGCAGCTTAGGACTAGCGGGGAACACCGGGGAGCTGTTTTTT
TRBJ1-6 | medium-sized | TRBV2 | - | CASSELQLINSPLHF | TGTGCCAGCAGTGAATTACAGCTGATCAATTCACCCCTCCACTTT
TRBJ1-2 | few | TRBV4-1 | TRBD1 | CASSSGTGNYGYTF | TGCGCTTCATCTTCCGGGACAGGGAACTATGGCTACACCTTC
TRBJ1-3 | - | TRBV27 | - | CASRGGNGNTIYF | TGTGCCAGCCGAGGGGGAAACGGAAACACCATATATTTT
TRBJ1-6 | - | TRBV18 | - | CASSLGPRDSPLHF | TGTGCCAGCTCCCTCGGGCCCAGGGATTCACCCCTCCACTTT
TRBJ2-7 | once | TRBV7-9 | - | CASSTQAYEQYF | TGTGCCAGCAGCACACAGGCCTACGAGCAGTACTTC
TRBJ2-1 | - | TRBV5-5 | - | CASSLVVSSYNEQFF | TGTGCCAGCAGCTTGGTTGTTAGCTCCTACAATGAGCAGTTCTTC
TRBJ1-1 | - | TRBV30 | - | CAWSDGLNTEAFF | TGTGCCTGGAGTGACGGGTTGAACACTGAAGCTTTCTTT
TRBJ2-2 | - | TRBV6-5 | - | CASSLRGPNTGELFF | TGTGCCAGCAGCCTCAGGGGACCGAACACCGGGGAGCTGTTTTTT